Shown below are 4 T cell receptor beta chains from a single sample sequenced in a study of T cell responses to AZD1222 COVID-19 vaccine. Produced via immunoSEQ multiplex PCR; TCRdb's table is partial and in-frame only. Altogether approximately 120,000 clones are present, 75% to 95% being singletons, with the ten largest covering just over 7%. The source material was peripheral blood, sampled on day 0 of AZD1222 vaccination. Receptors were obtained from an adult in good health.

This chain joins TRBV27 and TRBJ2-3; no reliable D call. The CDR3 has 15 amino acids. V was shortened by 6 bases and J by 3 bases, with 16 bases between the two germline ends. The germline V gene encodes CDR1 MNHEY and CDR2 SMNVEV (reference sequence). CDR3 DNA: TGTGCCAGCAGACCTACCCCGATTGGTACAGATACGCAGTATTTT. Protein product: CASRPTPIGTDTQYF.

This rearrangement joins TRBV6-1 to TRBJ2-7; D is perhaps TRBD1 or TRBD2 (6 bases each). V gave up 3 bases and J gave up 3 bases, with 15 bases separating them. The CDR3 is made up of 15 amino acids. The V gene's germline CDR1 is MNHNS and CDR2 SASEGT. The CDR3 loop reads CASSDRGVVGYEQYF. CDR3 nucleotide sequence: TGTGCCAGCAGTGATAGGGGGGTAGTAGGCTACGAGCAGTACTTC.

The chain joins TRBV21-1 to TRBJ2-3; the table's TRBD1 call for D was not verified on the DNA. TRBV21-1 is a documented pseudogene. This CDR3 comprises 13 residues. CDR3 in amino acids: CARGDISTDTQYF. The CDR3 DNA follows: TGTGCCAGGGGGGACATTAGCACAGATACGCAGTATTTT.

The chain employs TRBV6-5 and TRBJ1-2, with 10 bases lining up with TRBD1. This CDR3 comprises 13 residues. Germline values: CDR1 MNHEY, CDR2 SVGAGI. The V and J ends lost 6 bases and 5 bases, in that order; junction bases with no gene match: 3. Written as DNA, the CDR3 is TGTGCCAGCAGACGACAGGGGGCGTATGGCTACACCTTC. Its protein is CASRRQGAYGYTF.